The clone carrying this T cell receptor (beta chain) has just a few counts. V was shortened by 6 bases and J by 7 bases, with 22 bases between the two germline ends. The germline CDR1 and CDR2 sequences are SNHLY and FYNNEI. The CDR3 runs 15 residues. These data originate in a study of beta chain features in type 1 diabetes. The whole isolated RNA underwent reverse transcription, so sequencing captured expressed TCRB transcripts. Naive, central memory and regulatory T cell samples produced a mean of about 3.5 million reads. Profiled with immunoSEQ multiplex PCR; TCRdb holds only in-frame clones, not every one. The table has 310,000 or so clones, under 8.5% seen once. Sorted cells reached over 95% purity in every population.

The sample was central memory CD4+ T cells from blood. The chain combines TRBV2 with TRBJ2-7; TRBD1 might be the D (6 bases). This clonotype originated in a woman under 30 in good health. The CDR3 DNA reads TGTGCCAGCAGGTACAGGGTTACGGGCTTGGGAGAGCAGTACTTC. Protein: CASRYRVTGLGEQYF.